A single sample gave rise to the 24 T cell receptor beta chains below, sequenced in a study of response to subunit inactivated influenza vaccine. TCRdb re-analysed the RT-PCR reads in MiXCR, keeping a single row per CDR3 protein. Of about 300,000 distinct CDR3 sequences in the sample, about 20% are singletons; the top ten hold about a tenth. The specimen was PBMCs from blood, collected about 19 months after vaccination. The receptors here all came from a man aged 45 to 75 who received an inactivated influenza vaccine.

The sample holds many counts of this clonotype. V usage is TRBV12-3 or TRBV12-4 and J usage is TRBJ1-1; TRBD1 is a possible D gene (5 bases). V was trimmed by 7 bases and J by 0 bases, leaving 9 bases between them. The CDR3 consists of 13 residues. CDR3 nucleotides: TGTGCCAGCACCCAGGGTTTGAACACTGAAGCTTTCTTT. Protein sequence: CASTQGLNTEAFF.

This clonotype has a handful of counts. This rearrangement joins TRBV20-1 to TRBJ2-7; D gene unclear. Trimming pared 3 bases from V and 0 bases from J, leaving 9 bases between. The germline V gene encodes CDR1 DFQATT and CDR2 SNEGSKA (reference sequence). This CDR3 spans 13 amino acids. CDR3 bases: TGCAGTGCTAGGTGGCCCGTCTCCTACGAGCAGTACTTC. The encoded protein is CSARWPVSYEQYF.

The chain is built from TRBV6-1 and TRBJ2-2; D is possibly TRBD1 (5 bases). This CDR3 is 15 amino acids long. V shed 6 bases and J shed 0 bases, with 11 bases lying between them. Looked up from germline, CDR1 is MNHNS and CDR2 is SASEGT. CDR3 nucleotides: TGTGCCAGCAGCCGGACATTCGCGAACACCGGGGAGCTGTTTTTT. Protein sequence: CASSRTFANTGELFF.

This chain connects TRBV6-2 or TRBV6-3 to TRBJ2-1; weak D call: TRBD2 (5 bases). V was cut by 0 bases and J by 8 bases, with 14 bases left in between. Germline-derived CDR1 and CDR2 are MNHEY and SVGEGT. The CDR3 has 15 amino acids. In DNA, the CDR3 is TGTGCCAGCAGTTACTCAGACCGGGCCGGGGATGAGCAGTTCTTC. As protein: CASSYSDRAGDEQFF.

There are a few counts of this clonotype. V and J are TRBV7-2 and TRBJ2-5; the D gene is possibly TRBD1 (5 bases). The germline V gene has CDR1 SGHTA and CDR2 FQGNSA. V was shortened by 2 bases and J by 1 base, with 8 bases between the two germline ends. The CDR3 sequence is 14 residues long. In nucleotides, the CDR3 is TGTGCCAGCAGCTTAAGACAGATCCAAGAGACCCAGTACTTC. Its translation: CASSLRQIQETQYF.

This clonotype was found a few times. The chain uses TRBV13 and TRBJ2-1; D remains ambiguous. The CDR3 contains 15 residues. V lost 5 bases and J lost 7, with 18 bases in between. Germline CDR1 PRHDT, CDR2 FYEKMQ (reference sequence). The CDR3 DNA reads TGTGCCAGCAGCCCCGAGAGTAGGTACGGGAATGAGCAGTTCTTC. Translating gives CASSPESRYGNEQFF.

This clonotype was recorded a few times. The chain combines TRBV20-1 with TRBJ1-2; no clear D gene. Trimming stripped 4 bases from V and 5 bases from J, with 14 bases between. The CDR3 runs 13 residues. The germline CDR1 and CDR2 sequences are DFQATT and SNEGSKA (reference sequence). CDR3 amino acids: CSAKTALGYGYTF. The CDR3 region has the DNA TGCAGTGCTAAAACGGCTTTGGGATATGGCTACACCTTC.

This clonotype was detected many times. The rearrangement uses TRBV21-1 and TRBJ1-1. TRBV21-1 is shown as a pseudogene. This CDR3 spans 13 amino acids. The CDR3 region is CASSRANGTEAFF. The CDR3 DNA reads TGTGCCAGCAGCAGAGCGAATGGGACTGAAGCTTTCTTT.

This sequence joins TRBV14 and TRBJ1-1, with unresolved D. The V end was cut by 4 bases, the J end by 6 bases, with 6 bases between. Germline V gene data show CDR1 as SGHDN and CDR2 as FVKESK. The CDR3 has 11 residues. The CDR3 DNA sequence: TGTGCCAGCAGCCGAGCTTCTGAAGCTTTCTTT. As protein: CASSRASEAFF.

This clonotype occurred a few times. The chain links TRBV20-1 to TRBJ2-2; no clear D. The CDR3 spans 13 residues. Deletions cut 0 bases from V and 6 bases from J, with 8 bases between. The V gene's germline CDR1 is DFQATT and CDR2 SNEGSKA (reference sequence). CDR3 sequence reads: CSARDRRAGELFF. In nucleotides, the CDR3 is TGCAGTGCTAGAGATAGGCGCGCCGGGGAGCTGTTTTTT.

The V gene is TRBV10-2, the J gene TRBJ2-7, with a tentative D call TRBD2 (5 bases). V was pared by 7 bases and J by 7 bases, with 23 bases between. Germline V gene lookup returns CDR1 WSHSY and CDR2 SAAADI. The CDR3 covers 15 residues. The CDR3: CASNFPEGPQREQYF. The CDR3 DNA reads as TGCGCCAGCAACTTTCCCGAGGGTCCTCAAAGGGAGCAGTACTTC.

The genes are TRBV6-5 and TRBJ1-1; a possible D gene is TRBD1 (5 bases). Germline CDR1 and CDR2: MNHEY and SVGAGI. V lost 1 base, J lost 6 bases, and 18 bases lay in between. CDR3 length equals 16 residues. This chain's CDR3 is CASSYYDGTTFAEAFF. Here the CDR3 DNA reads TGTGCCAGCAGTTACTACGACGGGACGACTTTTGCTGAAGCTTTCTTT.

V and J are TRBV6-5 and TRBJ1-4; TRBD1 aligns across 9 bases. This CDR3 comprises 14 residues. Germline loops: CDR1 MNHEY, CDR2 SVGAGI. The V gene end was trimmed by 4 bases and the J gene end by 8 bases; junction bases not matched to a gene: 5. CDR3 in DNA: TGTGCCAGCAGTTCGACAGGGGGTTACGAAAAACTGTTTTTT. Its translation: CASSSTGGYEKLFF.

This CDR3 is CASSLEGGLGTDTQYF. Written as DNA, the CDR3 is TGTGCCAGCAGCTTGGAAGGGGGCTTGGGGACAGATACGCAGTATTTT. This sequence joins TRBV5-5 and TRBJ2-3, with 7 positions matching TRBD1. V lost 0 bases and J lost 3; bases outside the gene matches: 7. This CDR3 contains 16 residues. The germline V gene has CDR1 SGHKS and CDR2 YYEKEE (reference sequence).

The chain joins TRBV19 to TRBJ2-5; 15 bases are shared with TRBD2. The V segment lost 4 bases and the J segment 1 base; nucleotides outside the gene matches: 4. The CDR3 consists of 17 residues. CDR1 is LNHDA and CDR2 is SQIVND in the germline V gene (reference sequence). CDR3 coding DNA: TGTGCCAGTAGTACCGGGACTAGCGGGGGGTCCCAAGAGACCCAGTACTTC. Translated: CASSTGTSGGSQETQYF. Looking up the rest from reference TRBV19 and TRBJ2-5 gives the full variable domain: DGGITQSPKYLFRKEGQNVTLSCEQNLNHDAMYWYRQDPGQGLRLIYYSQIVNDFQKGDIAEGYSVSREKKESFPLTVTSAQKNPTAFYLCASSTGTSGGSQETQYFGPGTRLLVL.

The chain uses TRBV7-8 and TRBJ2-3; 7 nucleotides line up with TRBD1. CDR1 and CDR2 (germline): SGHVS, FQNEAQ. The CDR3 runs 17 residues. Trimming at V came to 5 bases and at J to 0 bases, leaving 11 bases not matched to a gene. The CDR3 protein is CASSPRPQGRSTDTQYF. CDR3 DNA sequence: TGTGCCAGCAGCCCACGTCCACAGGGGCGTAGCACAGATACGCAGTATTTT.

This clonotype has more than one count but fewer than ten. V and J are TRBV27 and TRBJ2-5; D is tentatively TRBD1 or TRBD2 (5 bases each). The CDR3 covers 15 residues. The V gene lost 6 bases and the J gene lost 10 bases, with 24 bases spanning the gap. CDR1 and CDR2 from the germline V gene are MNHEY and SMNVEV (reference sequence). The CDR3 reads CASSQTGTRFEDQYF. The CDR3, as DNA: TGTGCCAGCAGCCAAACCGGGACCAGGTTTGAGGACCAGTACTTC.

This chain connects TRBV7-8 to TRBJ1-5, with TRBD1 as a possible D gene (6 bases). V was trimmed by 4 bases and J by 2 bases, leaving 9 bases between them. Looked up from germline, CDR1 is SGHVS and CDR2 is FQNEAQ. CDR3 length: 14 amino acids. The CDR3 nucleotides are TGTGCCAGCAGCTCACAGGGTGGCAATCAGCCCCAGCATTTT. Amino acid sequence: CASSSQGGNQPQHF.

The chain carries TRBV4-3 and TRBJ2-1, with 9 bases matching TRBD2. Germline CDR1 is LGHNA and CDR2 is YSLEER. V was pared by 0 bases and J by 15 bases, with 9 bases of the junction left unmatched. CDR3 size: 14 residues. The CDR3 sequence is CASSQDLAGGPVFF. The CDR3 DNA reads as TGCGCCAGCAGCCAAGATTTGGCGGGGGGGCCGGTGTTCTTC.

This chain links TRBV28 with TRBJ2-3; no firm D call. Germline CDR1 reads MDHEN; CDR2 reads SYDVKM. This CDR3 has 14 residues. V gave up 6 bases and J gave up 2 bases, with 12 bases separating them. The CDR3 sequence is CASRAIRYTDTQYF. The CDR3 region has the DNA TGTGCCAGCAGGGCCATACGATACACAGATACGCAGTATTTT.

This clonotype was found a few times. CDR3 protein: CASSPVKGMTQHF. The CDR3 nucleotides are TGTGCCAGCTCACCCGTCAAGGGGATGACCCAGCATTTT. V is TRBV18 and J is TRBJ1-5, with a tentative D call TRBD1 (5 bases). The ends were cut back, 3 bases at V and 11 bases at J, with 14 bases in the middle. This CDR3 has 13 amino acids. Germline V CDR1 and CDR2: KGHSH, LQKENI.

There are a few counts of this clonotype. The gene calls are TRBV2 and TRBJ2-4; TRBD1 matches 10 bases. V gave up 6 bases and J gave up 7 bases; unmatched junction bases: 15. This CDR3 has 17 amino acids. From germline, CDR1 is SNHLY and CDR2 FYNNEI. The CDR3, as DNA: TGTGCCAGCAGGGCGGGACAGGGGCCTCCGGGCGGGAACATTCAGTACTTC. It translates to CASRAGQGPPGGNIQYF.

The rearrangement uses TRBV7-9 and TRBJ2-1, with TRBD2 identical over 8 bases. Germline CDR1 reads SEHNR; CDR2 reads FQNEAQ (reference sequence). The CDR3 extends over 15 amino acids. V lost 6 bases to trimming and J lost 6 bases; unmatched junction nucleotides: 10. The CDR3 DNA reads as TGTGCCAGCAGAGGTACCCCGGGACTAGGCAATGAGCAGTTCTTC. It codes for CASRGTPGLGNEQFF. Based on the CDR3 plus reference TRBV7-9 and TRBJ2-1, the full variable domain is DTGVSQNPRHKITKRGQNVTFRCDPISEHNRLYWYRQTLGQGPEFLTYFQNEAQLEKSRLLSDRFSAERPKGSFSTLEIQRTEQGDSAMYLCASRGTPGLGNEQFFGPGTRLTVL.

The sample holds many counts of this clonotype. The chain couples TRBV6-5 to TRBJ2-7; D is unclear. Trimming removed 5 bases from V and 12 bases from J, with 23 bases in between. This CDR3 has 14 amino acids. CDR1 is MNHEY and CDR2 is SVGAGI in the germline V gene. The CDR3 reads CASSRIIDKPRGYF. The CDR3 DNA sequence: TGTGCCAGCAGTCGAATAATTGACAAGCCCCGAGGGTACTTC.